One and the same sample provided the 25 T cell receptor beta chains below, sequenced in a study of T-cell reconstitution after alpha-beta-depleted transplantation in children. During its preparation, the TCRbeta library received unique molecular identifiers. In TCRdb, the PCR reads were re-called with MiXCR into one record per CDR3 protein. Among 500,000 to 600,000 distinct CDR3 sequences listed, about 30% were seen once. The material was PBMCs from the stem cell graft donor, obtained from the stem cell graft. The receptors come from a human donor who donated a stem cell graft to a child with aplastic anemia.

The chain links TRBV7-2 to TRBJ1-5; D is undetermined. V was clipped by 2 bases and J by 0 bases, with 11 bases between them. The CDR3 contains 16 residues. The germline CDR1 and CDR2 sequences are SGHTA and FQGNSA. CDR3 DNA sequence: TGTGCCAGCAGCTTATCTGGGCCGGGTAGCAATCAGCCCCAGCATTTT. Translation: CASSLSGPGSNQPQHF. Filled out from reference TRBV7-2 and TRBJ1-5, the complete variable domain reads GAGVSQSPSNKVTEKGKDVELRCDPISGHTALYWYRQSLGQGLEFLIYFQGNSAPDKSGLPSDRFSAERTGGSVSTLTIQRTQQEDSAVYLCASSLSGPGSNQPQHFGDGTRLSIL.

The chain is built from TRBV5-1 and TRBJ2-3; 12 nucleotides line up with TRBD2. Germline-derived CDR1 and CDR2 are SGHRS and YFSETQ. The CDR3 is made up of 18 amino acids. With V trimmed by 4 bases and J by 1 base, 10 bases remained unmatched. The CDR3 loop is CASSRPSGRADGTDTQYF. As DNA, the CDR3 is TGCGCCAGCAGCCGACCTAGCGGGAGGGCCGACGGCACAGATACGCAGTATTTT.

This clonotype was detected a few times. The chain uses TRBV27 and TRBJ2-6; the D is unclear. In germline, CDR1 is MNHEY, CDR2 SMNVEV (reference sequence). The ends were cut back, 7 bases at V and 0 bases at J, with 7 bases in the middle. CDR3 length equals 14 residues. DNA of the CDR3: TGTGCCAGCATCATGTACTCTGGGGCCAACGTCCTGACTTTC. Its translation is CASIMYSGANVLTF.

This chain connects TRBV28 to TRBJ1-3; TRBD1 agrees at 8 bases. V was pared by 5 bases and J by 5 bases, with 8 bases of the junction left unmatched. Germline V gene lookup returns CDR1 MDHEN and CDR2 SYDVKM. The CDR3 totals 15 residues. The chain's CDR3 is CASSLTGQGRNTIYF. The CDR3, as DNA: TGTGCCAGCAGTCTCACAGGACAGGGAAGAAACACCATATATTTT.

V usage is TRBV28 and J usage is TRBJ1-2; 8 bases are shared with TRBD1. Germline lookup yields CDR1 MDHEN and CDR2 SYDVKM. V lost 4 bases to trimming and J lost 0 bases; unmatched junction nucleotides: 4. The CDR3 contains 15 residues. The CDR3 DNA follows: TGTGCCAGCAGTTCAGGGGGCCTAACTAACTATGGCTACACCTTC. It is translated as CASSSGGLTNYGYTF.

This clonotype was detected ten times or more. V is TRBV7-8 and J is TRBJ2-3; 7 bases are a match to TRBD2. CDR1 is SGHVS and CDR2 is FQNEAQ in the germline V gene. This CDR3 spans 15 amino acids. Trimming cost V 5 bases and J 0 bases; bases outside gene matches: 5. The CDR3: CASSPSGASTDTQYF. The CDR3 DNA sequence: TGTGCCAGCAGCCCCAGCGGGGCTAGCACAGATACGCAGTATTTT.

This clonotype was seen only a few times. J is TRBJ2-1 and V is TRBV6-1; 11 nucleotides line up with TRBD2. CDR1 is MNHNS, CDR2 SASEGT, per germline. CDR3 length: 14 amino acids. The V segment lost 8 bases and the J segment 8 bases; nucleotides outside the gene matches: 8. CDR3 amino acids: CASGQLAGADEQFF. The CDR3 region has the DNA TGTGCCAGCGGACAACTAGCGGGAGCTGATGAGCAGTTCTTC.

V is TRBV6-2 or TRBV6-3 and J is TRBJ1-1; no clear D gene. Germline V gene lookup returns CDR1 MNHEY and CDR2 SVGEGT. The V end was cut by 2 bases, the J end by 5 bases, with 15 bases between. The CDR3 contains 15 residues. CDR3 in amino acids: CASSYQNLGGTEAFF. The CDR3, as DNA: TGTGCCAGCAGTTACCAAAACCTCGGAGGAACTGAAGCTTTCTTT.

This clonotype was seen a few times. CDR3 in DNA: TGTGCCAGCAGTTCCGGGACTAGCGGGAGGAACGAGCAGTACTTC. This encodes CASSSGTSGRNEQYF. This chain joins TRBV27 and TRBJ2-7; 15 nucleotides match TRBD2. The V gene end was trimmed by 4 bases and the J gene end by 5 bases; junction bases not matched to a gene: 3. This CDR3 spans 15 amino acids. Per germline, CDR1 MNHEY and CDR2 SMNVEV (reference sequence).

The V and J genes are TRBV6-1 and TRBJ2-1, with D possibly matching TRBD2 (6 bases). The V end lost 6 bases, the J end lost 4 bases, and 19 bases lay between the germline ends. The V gene's germline CDR1 is MNHNS and CDR2 SASEGT. The CDR3 runs to 16 residues. The CDR3 is CASSLGGATRYNEQFF. CDR3 coding DNA: TGTGCCAGCAGCCTCGGGGGAGCAACGAGGTACAATGAGCAGTTCTTC.

V is TRBV9 and J is TRBJ2-1, with 10 nucleotides matching TRBD2. The CDR3 sequence is 17 residues long. J was trimmed by 0 bases and V by 0 bases; bases with no gene match: 3. The germline CDR1 and CDR2 sequences are SGDLS and YYNGEE. The CDR3 region is CASSVAASGSSYNEQFF. The CDR3 coding sequence is TGTGCCAGCAGCGTAGCGGCTAGCGGGAGCTCCTACAATGAGCAGTTCTTC.

The sample holds a few counts of this clonotype. The chain carries TRBV4-1 and TRBJ1-2; D gene ambiguous. Germline lookup yields CDR1 MGHRA and CDR2 YSYEKL. The CDR3 length is 15 residues. Trimming took 0 bases from V and 4 from J, leaving 12 bases between them. CDR3 nucleotide sequence: TGCGCCAGCAGCCAAGAGCCCTCCACGGCCTATGGCTACACCTTC. Translated: CASSQEPSTAYGYTF.

The chain links TRBV29-1 to TRBJ1-2; a possible D gene is TRBD1 (5 bases). CDR1 SQVTM and CDR2 ANQGSEA come from the germline V gene. Trimming cost V 4 bases and J 8 bases, with 14 bases left between them. The CDR3 totals 12 residues. CDR3: CSVADIPGGYTF. The CDR3 bases are TGCAGCGTTGCGGACATCCCTGGCGGCTACACCTTC.

The table lists this clonotype with a count of one. This rearrangement joins TRBV12-3 or TRBV12-4 to TRBJ1-3; 7 nucleotides match TRBD1. V shed 3 bases and J 2 bases; nucleotides not matched to a gene: 4. This CDR3 has 15 amino acids. CDR3 in DNA: TGTGCCAGCAGTTTGAGGACAGGCGCTGGAAACACCATATATTTT. Amino acid sequence: CASSLRTGAGNTIYF.

This clonotype appeared a few times. The chain combines TRBV12-3 or TRBV12-4 with TRBJ2-1; TRBD2 matches at 13 bases. V gave up 5 bases and J gave up 4 bases; unmatched junction bases: 8. This CDR3 spans 17 amino acids. The DNA of the CDR3 is TGTGCCAGCAGTCCTATAACGGGACTAGCGGGGTACAATGAGCAGTTCTTC. Translated, it gives CASSPITGLAGYNEQFF.

The rearrangement uses TRBV7-8 and TRBJ2-7, with TRBD1 as a possible D gene (6 bases). V was shortened by 8 bases and J by 0 bases, with 11 bases between the two germline ends. From germline, CDR1 is SGHVS and CDR2 FQNEAQ. The CDR3 loop spans 13 amino acids. The CDR3 loop is CASWGPYSYEQYF. In nucleotides, the CDR3 is TGTGCCAGCTGGGGGCCCTACTCCTACGAGCAGTACTTC.

This clonotype has only a few counts. V usage is TRBV5-1 and J usage is TRBJ2-1; the D is unclear. In germline, CDR1 is SGHRS, CDR2 YFSETQ. Trimming pared 5 bases from V and 4 bases from J, leaving 7 bases between. This CDR3 spans 12 amino acids. CDR3 nucleotides: TGCGCCAGCAGGACGCCTTACAATGAGCAGTTCTTC. Encoded protein: CASRTPYNEQFF. The full variable domain, its missing parts supplied by reference TRBV5-1 and TRBJ2-1, is KAGVTQTPRYLIKTRGQQVTLSCSPISGHRSVSWYQQTPGQGLQFLFEYFSETQRNKGNFPGRFSGRQFSNSRSEMNVSTLELGDSALYLCASRTPYNEQFFGPGTRLTVL.

There are many counts of this clonotype. The gene calls are TRBV5-1 and TRBJ1-5; 9 bases agree with TRBD1. The CDR3 has 15 residues. J was trimmed by 2 bases and V by 0 bases; bases with no gene match: 0. Germline V gene data show CDR1 as SGHRS and CDR2 as YFSETQ. CDR3 region: CASSLGQGGNQPQHF. The CDR3 nucleotides are TGCGCCAGCAGCTTGGGACAGGGGGGCAATCAGCCCCAGCATTTT.

The V and J genes are TRBV4-3 and TRBJ2-7; D remains unclear. The V gene's germline CDR1 is LGHNA and CDR2 YSLEER. The CDR3 runs 15 residues. Trimming removed 1 base from V and 0 bases from J, with 10 bases in between. The CDR3 nucleotides are TGCGCCAGCAGCCAAGTGGCTTTGGACTCCTACGAGCAGTACTTC. Translation: CASSQVALDSYEQYF.

The V gene is TRBV12-3 or TRBV12-4, the J gene TRBJ2-7; no clear D gene. The CDR3 sequence is 12 residues long. V dropped 5 bases and J dropped 2 bases, with 7 bases sitting between them. The CDR3: CASSQTPYEQYF. The CDR3 nucleotides read TGTGCCAGCAGTCAGACACCCTACGAGCAGTACTTC.

This clonotype occurred a few times. The J gene is TRBJ2-7, the V gene TRBV28; no clear D. The CDR3 length is 12 residues. Trimming took 7 bases from V and 1 from J, leaving 8 bases between them. The germline CDR1 and CDR2 sequences are MDHEN and SYDVKM. The CDR3 sequence: CASTQRSYEQYF. The CDR3 coding sequence is TGTGCCAGCACCCAACGATCCTACGAGCAGTACTTC.

This clonotype was counted between two and nine times. The rearrangement links TRBV6-2 or TRBV6-3 to TRBJ2-1; 10 positions match TRBD2. Trimming took 6 bases from V and 4 from J; bases not matched to a gene: 3. Germline CDR1 is MNHEY and CDR2 is SVGEGT. This CDR3 spans 14 amino acids. The CDR3 sequence is CASRGLARYNEQFF. The CDR3 DNA is TGTGCCAGCAGGGGACTAGCGAGGTACAATGAGCAGTTCTTC.

This clonotype was observed a few times. The chain combines TRBV25-1 with TRBJ2-5; TRBD2 matches 7 bases. The germline V gene encodes CDR1 MGHDK and CDR2 SYGVNS. This CDR3 contains 11 residues. V lost 10 bases to trimming and J lost 5 bases; unmatched junction nucleotides: 4. The CDR3 region is CATRGGETQYF. CDR3 coding DNA: TGTGCCACCCGGGGAGGGGAGACCCAGTACTTC.

This clonotype has just a few counts. The chain joins TRBV20-1 to TRBJ2-4, with D perhaps given as TRBD1 or TRBD2 (5 bases each). The CDR3 covers 15 residues. Trimming removed 2 bases from V and 0 bases from J, with 11 bases in between. Germline loops: CDR1 DFQATT, CDR2 SNEGSKA (reference sequence). The CDR3 sequence is CSARIRGLAKNIQYF. CDR3 DNA: TGCAGTGCTAGAATCCGGGGCTTAGCCAAAAACATTCAGTACTTC.

This rearrangement joins TRBV4-3 to TRBJ1-1, with D maybe TRBD1 (5 bases). V was clipped by 0 bases and J by 6 bases, with 20 bases between them. The CDR3 is 17 amino acids. The germline gives CDR1 LGHNA, CDR2 YSLEER. CDR3 loop: CASSQDFVRGPSSEAFF. For the CDR3, the DNA is TGCGCCAGCAGCCAAGATTTTGTAAGGGGCCCGTCCTCTGAAGCTTTCTTT.